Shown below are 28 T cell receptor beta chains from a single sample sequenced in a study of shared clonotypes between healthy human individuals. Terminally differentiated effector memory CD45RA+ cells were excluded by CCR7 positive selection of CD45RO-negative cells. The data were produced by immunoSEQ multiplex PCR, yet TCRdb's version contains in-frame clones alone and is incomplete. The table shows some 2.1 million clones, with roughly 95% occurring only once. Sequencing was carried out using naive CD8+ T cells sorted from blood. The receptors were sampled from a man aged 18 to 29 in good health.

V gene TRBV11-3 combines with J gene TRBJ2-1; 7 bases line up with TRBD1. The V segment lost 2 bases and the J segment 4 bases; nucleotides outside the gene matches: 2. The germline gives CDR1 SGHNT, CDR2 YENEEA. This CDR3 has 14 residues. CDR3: CASSLPGQYNEQFF. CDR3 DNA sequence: TGTGCCAGCAGCTTACCGGGACAGTACAATGAGCAGTTCTTC.

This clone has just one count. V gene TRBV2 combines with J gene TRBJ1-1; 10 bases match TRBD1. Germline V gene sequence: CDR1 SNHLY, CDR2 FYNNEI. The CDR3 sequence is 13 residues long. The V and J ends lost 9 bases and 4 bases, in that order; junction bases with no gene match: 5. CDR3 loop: CARRDRGGTEAFF. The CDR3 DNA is TGTGCCAGAAGGGACAGGGGCGGCACTGAAGCTTTCTTT.

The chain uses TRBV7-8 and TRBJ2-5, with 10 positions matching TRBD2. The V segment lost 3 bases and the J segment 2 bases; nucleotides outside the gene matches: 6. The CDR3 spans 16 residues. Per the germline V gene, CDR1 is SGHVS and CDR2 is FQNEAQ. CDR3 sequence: CASSFASGGTQETQYF. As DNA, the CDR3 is TGTGCCAGCAGCTTCGCTAGCGGGGGAACGCAAGAGACCCAGTACTTC. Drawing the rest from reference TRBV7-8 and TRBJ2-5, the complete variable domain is GAGVSQSPRYKVAKRGQDVALRCDPISGHVSLFWYQQALGQGPEFLTYFQNEAQLDKSGLPSDRFFAERPEGSVSTLKIQRTQQEDSAVYLCASSFASGGTQETQYFGPGTRLLVL.

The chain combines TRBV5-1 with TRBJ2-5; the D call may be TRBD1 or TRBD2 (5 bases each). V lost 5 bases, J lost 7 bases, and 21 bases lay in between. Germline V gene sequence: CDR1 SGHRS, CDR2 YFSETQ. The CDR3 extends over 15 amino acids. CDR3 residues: CASSPLGGLDGTQYF. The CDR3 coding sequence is TGCGCCAGCAGTCCCCTTGGGGGATTAGATGGGACCCAGTACTTC.

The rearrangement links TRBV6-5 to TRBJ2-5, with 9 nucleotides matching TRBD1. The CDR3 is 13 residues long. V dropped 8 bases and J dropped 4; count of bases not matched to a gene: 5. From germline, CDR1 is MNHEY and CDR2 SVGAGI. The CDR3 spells CASRDRDSETQYF. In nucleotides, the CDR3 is TGTGCCAGCCGGGACAGGGACTCAGAGACCCAGTACTTC.

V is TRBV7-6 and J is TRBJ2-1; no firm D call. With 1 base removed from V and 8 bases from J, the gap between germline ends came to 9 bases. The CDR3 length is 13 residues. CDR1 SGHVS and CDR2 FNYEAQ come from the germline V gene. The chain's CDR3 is CASSLGVGHEQFF. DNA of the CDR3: TGTGCCAGCAGCTTAGGTGTGGGCCATGAGCAGTTCTTC.

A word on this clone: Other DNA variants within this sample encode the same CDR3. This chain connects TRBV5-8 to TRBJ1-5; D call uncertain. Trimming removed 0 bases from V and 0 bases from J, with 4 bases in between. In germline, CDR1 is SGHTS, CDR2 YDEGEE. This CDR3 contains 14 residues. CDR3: CASSLGGSNQPQHF. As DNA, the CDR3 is TGTGCCAGCAGCTTGGGGGGTAGCAATCAGCCCCAGCATTTT.

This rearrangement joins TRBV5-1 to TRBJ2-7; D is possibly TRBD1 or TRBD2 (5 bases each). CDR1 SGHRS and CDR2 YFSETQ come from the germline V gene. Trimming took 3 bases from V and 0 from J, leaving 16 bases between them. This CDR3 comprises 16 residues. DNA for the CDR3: TGCGCCAGCAGCTGGGGTGGGGGAGAAGTCTCCTACGAGCAGTACTTC. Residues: CASSWGGGEVSYEQYF.

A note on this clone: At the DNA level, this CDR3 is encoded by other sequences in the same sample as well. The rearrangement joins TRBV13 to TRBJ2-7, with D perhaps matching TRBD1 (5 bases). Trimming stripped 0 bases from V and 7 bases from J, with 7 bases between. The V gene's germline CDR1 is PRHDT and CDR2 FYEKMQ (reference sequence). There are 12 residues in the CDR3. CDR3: CASSLGQVEQYF. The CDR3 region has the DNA TGTGCCAGCAGCTTAGGACAGGTAGAGCAGTACTTC.

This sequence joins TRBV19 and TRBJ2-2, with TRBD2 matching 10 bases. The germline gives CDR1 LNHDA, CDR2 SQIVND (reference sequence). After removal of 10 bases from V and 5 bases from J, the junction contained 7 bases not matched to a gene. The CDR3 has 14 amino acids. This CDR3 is CATTGLARTGELFF. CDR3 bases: TGTGCCACCACGGGACTAGCGAGGACCGGGGAGCTGTTTTTT.

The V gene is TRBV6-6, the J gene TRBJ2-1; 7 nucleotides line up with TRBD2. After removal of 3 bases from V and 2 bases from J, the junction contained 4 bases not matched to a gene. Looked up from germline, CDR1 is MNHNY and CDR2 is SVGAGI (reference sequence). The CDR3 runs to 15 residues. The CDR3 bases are TGTGCCAGCAGTTATCCGCTAGCGGCCTACAATGAGCAGTTCTTC. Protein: CASSYPLAAYNEQFF.

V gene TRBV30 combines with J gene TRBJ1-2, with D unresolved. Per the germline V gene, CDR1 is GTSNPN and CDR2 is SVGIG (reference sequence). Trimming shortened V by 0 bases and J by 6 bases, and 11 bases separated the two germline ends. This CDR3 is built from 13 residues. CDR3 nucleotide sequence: TGTGCCTGGAGTGTTGGACCAGCGGATGGCTACACCTTC. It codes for CAWSVGPADGYTF.

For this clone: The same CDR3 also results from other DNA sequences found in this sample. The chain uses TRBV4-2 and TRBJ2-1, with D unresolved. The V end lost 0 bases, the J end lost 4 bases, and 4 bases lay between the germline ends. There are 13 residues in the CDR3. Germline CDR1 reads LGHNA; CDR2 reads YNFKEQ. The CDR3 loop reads CASSQDGYNEQFF. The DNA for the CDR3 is TGTGCCAGCAGCCAAGACGGATACAATGAGCAGTTCTTC.

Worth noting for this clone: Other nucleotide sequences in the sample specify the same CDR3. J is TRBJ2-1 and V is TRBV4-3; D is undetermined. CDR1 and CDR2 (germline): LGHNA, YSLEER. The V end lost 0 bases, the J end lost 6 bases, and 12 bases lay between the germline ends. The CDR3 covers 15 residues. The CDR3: CASSQDLGQVNEQFF. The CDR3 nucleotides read TGCGCCAGCAGCCAAGATCTAGGGCAGGTCAATGAGCAGTTCTTC.

The CDR3 nucleotides are TGTGCCAGCAGTGAAGCGGGACAGATCAATCAGCCCCAGCATTTT. Its protein is CASSEAGQINQPQHF. The chain combines TRBV6-1 with TRBJ1-5; 7 nucleotides align to TRBD1. The CDR3 extends over 15 amino acids. Trimming took 0 bases from V and 3 from J; bases not matched to a gene: 2. The germline V gene encodes CDR1 MNHNS and CDR2 SASEGT.

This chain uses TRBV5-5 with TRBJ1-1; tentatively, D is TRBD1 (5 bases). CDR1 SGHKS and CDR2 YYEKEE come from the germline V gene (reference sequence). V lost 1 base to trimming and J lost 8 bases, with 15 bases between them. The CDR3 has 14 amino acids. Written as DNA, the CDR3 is TGTGCCAGCAGCTTGCGGGCGGGCCCAGGGGAAGCTTTCTTT. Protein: CASSLRAGPGEAFF.

The CDR3 is CASSQRTSGGGSYEQYF. CDR3 DNA sequence: TGCGCCAGCAGCCAAAGGACTAGCGGGGGGGGATCCTACGAGCAGTACTTC. The chain recombines TRBV4-1 with TRBJ2-7; 15 bases fit TRBD2. V gave up 2 bases and J gave up 1 base; unmatched junction bases: 3. CDR3 length: 17 amino acids. The germline V gene encodes CDR1 MGHRA and CDR2 YSYEKL.

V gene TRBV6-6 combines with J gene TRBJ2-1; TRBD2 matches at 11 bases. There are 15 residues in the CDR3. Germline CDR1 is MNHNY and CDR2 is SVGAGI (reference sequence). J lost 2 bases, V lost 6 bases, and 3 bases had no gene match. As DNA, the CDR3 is TGTGCCAGCAGCCCACTAGCGGGGGCCTACAATGAGCAGTTCTTC. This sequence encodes CASSPLAGAYNEQFF.

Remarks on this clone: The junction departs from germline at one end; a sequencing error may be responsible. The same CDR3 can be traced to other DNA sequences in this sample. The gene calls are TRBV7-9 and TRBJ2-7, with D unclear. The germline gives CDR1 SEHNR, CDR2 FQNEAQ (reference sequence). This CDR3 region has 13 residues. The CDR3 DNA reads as TGTGCCAGCAGCCCCCACGGTTTCGAAGAGCAATACTTC. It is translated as CASSPHGFEEQYF.

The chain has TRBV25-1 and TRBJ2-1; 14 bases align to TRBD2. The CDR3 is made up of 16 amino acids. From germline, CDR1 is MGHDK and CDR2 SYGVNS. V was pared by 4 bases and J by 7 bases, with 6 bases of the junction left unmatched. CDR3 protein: CASSAGLAGGRNEQFF. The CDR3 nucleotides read TGTGCCAGCAGTGCCGGACTAGCGGGGGGTAGGAATGAGCAGTTCTTC. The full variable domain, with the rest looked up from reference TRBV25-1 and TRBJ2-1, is EADIYQTPRYLVIGTGKKITLECSQTMGHDKMYWYQQDPGMELHLIHYSYGVNSTEKGDLSSESTVSRIRTEHFPLTLESARPSHTSQYLCASSAGLAGGRNEQFFGPGTRLTVL.

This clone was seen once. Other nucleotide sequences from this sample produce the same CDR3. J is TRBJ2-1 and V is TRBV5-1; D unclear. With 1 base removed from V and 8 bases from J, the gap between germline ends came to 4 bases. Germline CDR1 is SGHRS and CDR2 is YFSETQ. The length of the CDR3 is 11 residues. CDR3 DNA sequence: TGCGCCAGCAGCTTGCTCGATGAGCAGTTCTTC. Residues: CASSLLDEQFF.

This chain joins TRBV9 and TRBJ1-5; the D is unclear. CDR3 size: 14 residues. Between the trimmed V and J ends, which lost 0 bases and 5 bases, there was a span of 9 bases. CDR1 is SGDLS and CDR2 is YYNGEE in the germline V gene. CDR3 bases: TGTGCCAGCAGCGTAGCTGAGTCGGATCAGCCCCAGCATTTT. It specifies CASSVAESDQPQHF.

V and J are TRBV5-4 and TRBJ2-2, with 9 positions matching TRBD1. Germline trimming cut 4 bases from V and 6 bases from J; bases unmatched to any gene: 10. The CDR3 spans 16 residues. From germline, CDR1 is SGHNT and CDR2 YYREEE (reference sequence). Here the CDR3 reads CASSKGQGPYAGELFF. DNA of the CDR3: TGTGCCAGCAGCAAGGGACAGGGACCTTATGCCGGGGAGCTGTTTTTT.

The CDR3 sequence: CASSHARGTLDSPLHF. In nucleotides, the CDR3 is TGCGCCAGCAGCCACGCCCGGGGTACGTTGGATTCACCCCTCCACTTT. This sequence joins TRBV4-1 and TRBJ1-6; the D is unclear. Germline V gene data show CDR1 as MGHRA and CDR2 as YSYEKL. This CDR3 comprises 16 residues. V was trimmed by 3 bases and J by 8 bases, leaving 17 bases between them.

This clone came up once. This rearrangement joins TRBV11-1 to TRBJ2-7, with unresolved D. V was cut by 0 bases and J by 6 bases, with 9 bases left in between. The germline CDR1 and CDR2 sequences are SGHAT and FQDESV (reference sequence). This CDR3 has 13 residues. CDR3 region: CASSLAPQSEQYF. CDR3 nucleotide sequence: TGTGCCAGCAGCTTAGCTCCCCAGAGCGAGCAGTACTTC.

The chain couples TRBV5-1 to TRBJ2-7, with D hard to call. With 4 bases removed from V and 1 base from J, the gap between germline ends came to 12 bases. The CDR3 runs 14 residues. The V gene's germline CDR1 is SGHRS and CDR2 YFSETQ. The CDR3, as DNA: TGCGCCAGCAGCGTGGCGGTCGTATCCTACGAGCAGTACTTC. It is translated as CASSVAVVSYEQYF.

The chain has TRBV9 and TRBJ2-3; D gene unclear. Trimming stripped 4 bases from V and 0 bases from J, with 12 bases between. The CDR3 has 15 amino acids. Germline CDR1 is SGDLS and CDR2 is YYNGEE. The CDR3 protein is CASSLHGPSTDTQYF. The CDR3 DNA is TGTGCCAGCAGCCTCCATGGGCCTAGCACAGATACGCAGTATTTT.

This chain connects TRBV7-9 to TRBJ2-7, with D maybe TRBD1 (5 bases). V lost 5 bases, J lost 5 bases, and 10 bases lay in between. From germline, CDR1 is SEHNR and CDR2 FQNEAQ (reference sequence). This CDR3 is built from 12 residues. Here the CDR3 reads CASSADSDEQYF. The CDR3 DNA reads TGTGCCAGCAGCGCCGACAGCGACGAGCAGTACTTC.